This is a list of T cell receptor beta chains from one sample in a study of T cells in Graves' hyperthyroidism and ophthalmopathy. TCRdb used MiXCR to reprocess the multiplex PCR reads, holding one entry per CDR3 protein. The table includes approximately 620,000 distinct CDR3 sequences, 16% detected once. What was sequenced was blood. Receptors originate from a middle-aged woman with Graves' ophthalmopathy. Both conserved end residues are part of each CDR3. The D gene is left open where the match is weak.

v_call d_call cdr3_aa
TRBV3-1 TRBD2 CASSVFGTSGTDTQYF
TRBV4-1 - CASSHLIQGFYGYTF
TRBV20-1 TRBD1 CSGDVTGVENQPQHF
TRBV5-1 TRBD2 CASSLAGRGGLNEQFF
TRBV2 TRBD1 CASSGQGSTNTGELFF
TRBV20-1 TRBD2 CSAIAGGPGNEQFF
TRBV6-1 - CASSGTGAFRTDTQYF
TRBV28 - CASSLKPDEQYF
TRBV5-4 TRBD2 CASRTSGYTGELFF
TRBV30 - CAWSGRVSPLHF
TRBV5-1 - CASSLGTPPREQFF
TRBV5-5 - CASSLEVTTDTQYF
TRBV29-1 - CSVAGGRDTEAFF
TRBV29-1 - CSVQGSSNQPQHF
TRBV7-2 - CASSLAFEDEQFF
TRBV5-1 - CASSYIHEQFF
TRBV30 - CAWSVRGSGYTF
TRBV28 TRBD1 CASSLRQGAVETQYF
TRBV2 TRBD1 CASSPQGITEAFF
TRBV3-1 - CASSGASSDTQYF
TRBV2 - CASSEGSTPSGYAF
TRBV9 TRBD1 CASSPRTGEGAEAFF